This T cell receptor (beta chain) emerged from a study of T-cell memory formation after mild COVID-19. Overall study: Largely donor-specific TCR clusters were found.

MiXCR, applied by TCRdb to the 5' RACE reads, yields one record per CDR3 protein. The sample carries hundreds of thousands of distinct CDR3 sequences, approximately 15% recorded once. Sequencing was performed on PBMCs or a T cell subset sorted from them (not recorded which). The clonotype comes from a man between 18 and 35 years old who had mild COVID-19 (a few samples of this study predate the infection). Cell type and time point are not known.

The DNA for the CDR3 is TGTGCCAGCAGTGAATTAATCCCCGGCCTGAGAGGTGAAAAACTGTTTTTT. Translation: CASSELIPGLRGEKLFF. The chain has TRBV25-1 and TRBJ1-4; no definite D call. CDR1 MGHDK and CDR2 SYGVNS come from the germline V gene. Trimming stripped 1 base from V and 7 bases from J, with 19 bases between. There are 17 residues in the CDR3.